Reported below is one T cell receptor (beta chain). As yet, its antigen is unknown. TCRdb itself ran the 5' RACE reads through MiXCR, one entry per CDR3 protein. This sample has about 160,000 distinct CDR3 sequences, with about 42% found just once. The ends were cut back, 11 bases at V and 8 bases at J, with 9 bases in the middle. The CDR3 has 9 residues. Germline-derived CDR1 and CDR2 are ENHRY and SYGVKD. The data were obtained in a study of CD8 T cells in ankylosing spondylitis. Regarding the study as a whole: In ankylosing spondylitis blood, a motif of roughly 8 highly homologous TCR beta variants appeared characteristic. Earlier studies detected some motif variants in reactive arthritis synovial fluid and blood. CD8+ by phenotype, disease-linked clones were relatively rare in peripheral blood. In ankylosing spondylitis patients, matched synovial fluid reportedly showed significant enrichment of disease-linked clones.

This chain uses TRBV10-3 with TRBJ2-5; perhaps TRBD1 as D (6 bases). Material for sequencing was synovial fluid, either unsorted or a sorted T cell fraction (not recorded which). This TCR came from a male donor with ankylosing spondylitis. The CDR3 protein is CAARGTQYF. The CDR3 DNA is TGTGCCGCCAGGGGAACCCAGTACTTC.